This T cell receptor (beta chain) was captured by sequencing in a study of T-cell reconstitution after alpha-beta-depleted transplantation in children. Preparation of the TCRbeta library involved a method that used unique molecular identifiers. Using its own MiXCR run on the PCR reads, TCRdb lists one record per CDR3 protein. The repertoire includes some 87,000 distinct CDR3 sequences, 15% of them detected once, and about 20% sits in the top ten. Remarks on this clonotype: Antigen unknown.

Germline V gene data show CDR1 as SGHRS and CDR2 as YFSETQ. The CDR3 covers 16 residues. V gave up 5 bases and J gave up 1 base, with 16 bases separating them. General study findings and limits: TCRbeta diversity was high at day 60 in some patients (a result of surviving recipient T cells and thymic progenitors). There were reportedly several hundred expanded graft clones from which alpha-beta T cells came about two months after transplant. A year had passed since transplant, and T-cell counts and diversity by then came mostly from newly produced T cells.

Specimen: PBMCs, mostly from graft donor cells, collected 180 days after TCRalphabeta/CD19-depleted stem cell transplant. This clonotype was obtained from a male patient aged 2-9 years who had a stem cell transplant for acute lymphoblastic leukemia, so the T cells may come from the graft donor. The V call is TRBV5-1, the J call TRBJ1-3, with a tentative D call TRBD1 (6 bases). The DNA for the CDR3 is TGCGCCAGCAGAGGGAACGGGGGCGAATCTGGAAACACCATATATTTT. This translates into CASRGNGGESGNTIYF.